This T cell receptor beta chain is drawn from a study of cytomegalovirus exposure and HLA in healthy donors. Whole-study results and caveats: Later analysis suggested links between common viral pathogens and several top significant clusters. TCR beta sequences numbering around 15,000 were associated with HLA alleles at 0.05 false discovery rate in a later analysis. As was reported, the HLA-A and HLA-B alleles of most subjects were accurately predicted from TCR beta sequences. A later analysis linked a missense DCLRE1C variant to TCR beta V- and J-gene trimming.

It was with 60 Vbeta and 13 Jbeta primers that the PCR ran. Sequencing was performed with immunoSEQ multiplex PCR; in TCRdb, only in-frame clones are kept and a portion is missing. The repertoire holds about 110,000 clones, with 75% as singletons. This clone was picked up a small number of times. Its antigen is not known. After removal of 0 bases from V and 8 bases from J, the junction contained 3 bases not matched to a gene. The CDR3 runs to 15 residues. Germline CDR1 reads PRHDT; CDR2 reads FYEKMQ (reference sequence). The origin of this receptor is a man aged 40-50 years in good health and CMV-seronegative. The sample comprised PBMCs. The V call is TRBV13, the J call TRBJ1-4, with 10 bases identical to TRBD1. CDR3 DNA sequence: TGTGCCAGCAGCTTAGGGGGACAGGGGAGCGAAAAACTGTTTTTT. Translated, it gives CASSLGGQGSEKLFF.